These T cell receptor beta chains were read from a single sample in a study of CD8+ T cells in alopecia areata. The method was immunoSEQ multiplex PCR; TCRdb's version includes in-frame clones alone and lacks a portion of them. Among about 150,000 clones listed, 62% were seen once. Sequenced: CD8+ T cells sorted from blood. All receptors derive from a human donor in good health. Both conserved end residues are part of each CDR3. Fields, in order: D gene, J gene, clone size, V gene, CDR3 DNA, CDR3 protein. A D gene is named only where the DNA matches it firmly. Expanded clones are given a class, and other clones once, few, many or no size at all.

TRBD1 TRBJ2-7 - TRBV4-1 TGCGCCAGCAGCCAACGGCAGGGGGTCTACGAGCAGTACTTC CASSQRQGVYEQYF
- TRBJ2-2 few TRBV10-3 TGTGCCATCAGTGCTGTCAGGGGGAACACCGGGGAGCTGTTTTTT CAISAVRGNTGELFF
TRBD2 TRBJ2-1 - TRBV28 TGTGCCAGCAGTTTTGAACTAGCGGGAGATGAGCAGTTCTTC CASSFELAGDEQFF
TRBD2 TRBJ2-7 - TRBV4-1 TGCGCCAGCAGCCAAGATTCGGCTAGCGGAGGCTACGAGCAGTACTTC CASSQDSASGGYEQYF
- TRBJ2-1 - TRBV29-1 TGCAGCGTTGAACCGGGTTACAATGAGCAGTTCTTC CSVEPGYNEQFF
- TRBJ2-3 - TRBV7-2 TGTGCCAGCAGCTTAAGGGGAAGAACAGATACGCAGTATTTT CASSLRGRTDTQYF
- TRBJ1-1 - TRBV27 TGTGCCAGCAGTTTATCAGGGGGGAACACTGAAGCTTTCTTT CASSLSGGNTEAFF
- TRBJ2-4 - TRBV6-6 TGTGCCAGCAGTTACTGGGGACGGTTCAAAAACATTCAGTACTTC CASSYWGRFKNIQYF
TRBD1 TRBJ1-2 - TRBV16 TGTGCCAGCAGCCCCGGGACAGGGGCAAGCTATGGCTACACCTTC CASSPGTGASYGYTF
- TRBJ2-5 - TRBV2 TGTGCCAGCAGAGACTCCCAGTACTTC CASRDSQYF
TRBD2 TRBJ2-1 few TRBV14 TGTGCCAGCAGGCGTGGACTAGGCGGCTCCTACAATGAGCAGTTCTTC CASRRGLGGSYNEQFF
TRBD1 TRBJ1-2 - TRBV5-6 TGTGCCAGCAGCTTGGGACAGGGGCCGCAGAAAACCTTC CASSLGQGPQKTF
TRBD1 TRBJ2-2 - TRBV2 TGTGCCAGCAGTGTCGGGCAGGGGGCCTTAGGGGAGCTGTTTTTT CASSVGQGALGELFF
TRBD2 TRBJ2-7 few TRBV25-1 TGTGCCAGCAGGGGCCGCGGGAGAGGCTACGAGCAGTACTTC CASRGRGRGYEQYF
TRBD1 TRBJ1-5 - TRBV2 TGTGCCAGCAGTGCCTGGGGACAGGGGGAGGATCAGCCCCAGCATTTT CASSAWGQGEDQPQHF
- TRBJ2-3 few TRBV29-1 TGCAGCGTTGAGCGGGCGGAGGGAGATACGCAGTATTTT CSVERAEGDTQYF
TRBD2 TRBJ2-3 - TRBV7-9 TGTGCCAGCAGCCCCCGGACTAGTTCGACGGCAGATACGCAGTATTTT CASSPRTSSTADTQYF
- TRBJ2-1 - TRBV29-1 TGCAGCGTTGAAGATCAAAGGATCTACAATGAGCAGTTCTTC CSVEDQRIYNEQFF
- TRBJ2-5 - TRBV28 TGTGCCAGCAGCCCTGCCCACTCCCCAGAGACCCAGTACTTC CASSPAHSPETQYF
TRBD2 TRBJ2-1 few TRBV5-1 TGCGCCAGCAGAAGGGAGGGAACCTACAATGAGCAGTTCTTC CASRREGTYNEQFF
- TRBJ1-1 - TRBV4-1 TGCGCCAGCAGCCAAGATCCACAGGGATTAGGGTTCACTGAAGCTTTCTTT CASSQDPQGLGFTEAFF
- TRBJ2-5 - TRBV2 TGTGCCAGCAGTTTCCGAGACTTC CASSFRDF
- TRBJ1-1 - TRBV27 TGTGCCAGCAGTTTATGGGGTTCGAACACTGAAGCTTTCTTT CASSLWGSNTEAFF
- TRBJ2-5 - TRBV18 TGTGCCAGCTCACAAGTCCAAGAGACCCAGTACTTC CASSQVQETQYF
- TRBJ2-7 few TRBV29-1 TGCAGCGTCGGGCGGACAGTCTACGAGCAGTACTTC CSVGRTVYEQYF
- TRBJ2-7 - TRBV4-1 TGCGCCAGCAGCCAATTTCGGAACTCGGCTACGGGAAGCTCCTACGAGCAGTACTTC CASSQFRNSATGSSYEQYF
TRBD2 TRBJ2-1 - TRBV30 TGTGCCTGGAGTCCCGGGACTAGCGGGCTTCATCAAGGCAATGAGCAGTTCTTC CAWSPGTSGLHQGNEQFF
- TRBJ1-1 few TRBV9 TGTGCCAGCAGCCTGAGGGGGTCTGAAGCTTTCTTT CASSLRGSEAFF
- TRBJ2-7 - TRBV7-9 TGTGCCAGCAGCTCAAACAGCGAGCAGTACTTC CASSSNSEQYF
TRBD1 TRBJ2-7 - TRBV7-6 TGTGCCAGCAGCTCTGAAACACGGGTAGGACAGGGTTACTCCTACGAGCAGTACTTC CASSSETRVGQGYSYEQYF
- TRBJ2-1 - TRBV9 TGTGCCAGCAGCGCCTACACAGGGAGGAGCGATGAGCAGTTCTTC CASSAYTGRSDEQFF